This T cell receptor (beta chain) was documented in a study of response to subunit inactivated influenza vaccine. V was trimmed by 9 bases and J by 10 bases, leaving 31 bases between them. CDR3 length: 17 residues. CDR1 is MDHEN, CDR2 SYDVKM, per germline. In its sample, this clonotype was seen a few times. Via MiXCR, TCRdb re-called the RT-PCR reads, giving one row per CDR3 protein. The table includes 500,000 to 700,000 distinct CDR3 sequences, around 21% detected once. This sample was shared with a second study, whose subject was T cells expressing NK-cell markers. From that second work: UMIs were included in TCR beta cDNA generated by 5'RACE template switching. HCMV seropositivity marked most of the eight sequenced donors; one was seronegative. Of the CD8+ T cell pool in several donors, about 1.0-7.0% was accounted for by dominant NKG2C+ clonotypes.

The source is a man aged 45-65 years who received an inactivated influenza vaccine. This specimen was CD4+ T cells sorted from PBMCs, taken less than 13 days after vaccination. V usage is TRBV28 and J usage is TRBJ2-1, with a possible D match to TRBD1 (5 bases). The CDR3 nucleotides are TGTGCCAGTACTAAGGGGATGGGCCCCCACAGTAAGGAAGAGCAGTTCTTC. It yields the protein CASTKGMGPHSKEEQFF.